The clone carrying this TCR delta chain was seen a few times. Its specificity is unknown. Sequences come from RNA converted to cDNA by reverse transcription. CDR3 amplicons came from multiplex PCR with pooled V-gene forward and constant-region reverse primers. TCRdb re-called the multiplex PCR reads via CATT. The repertoire consists of approximately 19,000 delta-chain clones, with 8% to 10% occurring once and the leading ten covering approximately 0.93%. This record belongs to a study of Vδ1+ human thymocytes. There are 18 residues in the CDR3. The V gene's germline CDR1 is TSWWSYY and CDR2 QGS. V lost 1 base and J lost 1; bases outside the gene matches: 8. After alphabeta T cell depletion, CD3+ Vdelta1+ Vdelta2- thymocytes were sorted. Purity of the sorted Vdelta1+ thymocytes ranged from 98% to 99.6%. General study findings and limits: Thymic TRG and TRD repertoires appeared highly polyclonal. Many TRG clonotypes were shared between donors; TRD repertoires were essentially private. Roughly 22% of thymic delta-chain sequences were Vdelta2, with few Vdelta3, unlike blood Vdelta1+ controls.

The TCR originated in a child younger than two who had congenital heart surgery. The specimen sequenced was Vdelta1+ gamma-delta thymocytes from the thymus. Subset denoted: FACS-sorted CD3+ TCRalphabeta- TCRVdelta1+ TCRVdelta2- thymocytes. The J gene is TRDJ1, the V gene TRDV1; TRDD3 matches 11 bases. In DNA, the CDR3 is TGTGCTCTTGGGGAACCATTTTGGGGGATACGCGGCACCGATAAACTCATCTTT. Its protein is CALGEPFWGIRGTDKLIF.